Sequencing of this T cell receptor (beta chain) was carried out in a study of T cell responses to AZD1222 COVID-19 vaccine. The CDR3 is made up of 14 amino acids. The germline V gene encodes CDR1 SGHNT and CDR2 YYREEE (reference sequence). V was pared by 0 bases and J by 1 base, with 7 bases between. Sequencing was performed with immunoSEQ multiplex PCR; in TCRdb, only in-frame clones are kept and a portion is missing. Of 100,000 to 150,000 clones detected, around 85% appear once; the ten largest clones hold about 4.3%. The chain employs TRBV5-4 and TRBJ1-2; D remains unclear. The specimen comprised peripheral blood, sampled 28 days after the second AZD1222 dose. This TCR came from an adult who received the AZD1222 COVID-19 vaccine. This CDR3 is CASSLEARNYGYTF. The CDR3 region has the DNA TGTGCCAGCAGCTTGGAGGCCCGTAACTATGGCTACACCTTC.